The 32 T cell receptor beta chains below all came from one sample that was sequenced in a study of blood T cell repertoires in COVID-19. Only in-frame clones appear in the TCRdb table, and some are missing; sequencing was by immunoSEQ multiplex PCR. The sample contains a few hundred thousand clones, roughly four fifths of which appear only once. Material for sequencing was PBMCs or T cells enriched from blood (not recorded which). All receptors come from a woman between 45 and 65 years old who had recovered from COVID-19.

The chain has TRBV20-1 and TRBJ2-3, with 13 bases lining up with TRBD2. Germline CDR1 is DFQATT and CDR2 is SNEGSKA (reference sequence). Trimming removed 3 bases from V and 4 bases from J; junction bases left unmatched: 4. The CDR3 consists of 15 residues. In DNA, the CDR3 is TGCAGTGCTAGTTCGGGACTAGCGGGGTCAGATACGCAGTATTTT. Amino acids: CSASSGLAGSDTQYF.

The CDR3 bases are TGTGCCAGCAGTTGGGACAGGAACACTGAAGCTTTCTTT. This sequence encodes CASSWDRNTEAFF. The rearrangement uses TRBV12-3 or TRBV12-4 and TRBJ1-1, with 7 bases that match TRBD1. V trimming: 4 bases; J trimming: 1 base; junction bases outside the gene matches: 0. The CDR3 has 13 residues.

The CDR3 nucleotides are TGTGCCAGCAGCTTGGCGACAGGCGATTCTAACTATGGCTACACCTTC. Amino acids: CASSLATGDSNYGYTF. The rearrangement joins TRBV7-2 to TRBJ1-2; tentatively, D is TRBD1 (6 bases). CDR1 and CDR2 (germline): SGHTA, FQGNSA. The V gene lost 3 bases and the J gene lost 0 bases, with 14 bases spanning the gap. The CDR3 covers 16 residues.

The chain joins TRBV6-2 or TRBV6-3 to TRBJ2-2, with D tentatively TRBD2 (7 bases). Germline assignment: CDR1 MNHEY and CDR2 SVGEGT. There are 19 residues in the CDR3. The V end lost 4 bases, the J end lost 5 bases, and 26 bases lay between the germline ends. CDR3 in DNA: TGTGCCAGCAGTTCCCTCACGACAGGTGGGCTAGCGGTTACCGGGGAGCTGTTTTTT. As protein: CASSSLTTGGLAVTGELFF.

In its sample, this clone was seen a few times. The chain couples TRBV13 to TRBJ2-1; maybe TRBD1 (6 bases). The length of the CDR3 is 16 residues. Germline V gene lookup returns CDR1 PRHDT and CDR2 FYEKMQ (reference sequence). With 4 bases removed from V and 5 bases from J, the gap between germline ends came to 18 bases. Written as DNA, the CDR3 is TGTGCCAGCAGCTCTCCCGGGACACCGGGCAACAATGAGCAGTTCTTC. It encodes CASSSPGTPGNNEQFF.

The gene calls are TRBV2 and TRBJ1-1; D call uncertain. The length of the CDR3 is 11 residues. Between the trimmed V and J ends, which lost 6 bases and 7 bases, there was a span of 9 bases. Germline V gene sequence: CDR1 SNHLY, CDR2 FYNNEI. The CDR3 loop is CASRMFIEAFF. The CDR3 coding sequence is TGTGCCAGCAGAATGTTTATTGAAGCTTTCTTT. Full variable domain (rest looked up from reference TRBV2 and TRBJ1-1): EPEVTQTPSHQVTQMGQEVILRCVPISNHLYFYWYRQILGQKVEFLVSFYNNEISEKSEIFDDQFSVERPDGSNFTLKIRSTKLEDSAMYFCASRMFIEAFFGQGTRLTVV.

The V gene is TRBV28, the J gene TRBJ1-5; D unresolved. V gave up 5 bases and J gave up 9 bases, with 11 bases separating them. In germline, CDR1 is MDHEN, CDR2 SYDVKM. The CDR3 totals 12 residues. CDR3 nucleotide sequence: TGTGCCAGCAGTGAGCTCCGGGGGCCCCAGCATTTT. This codes for CASSELRGPQHF.

The chain employs TRBV7-2 and TRBJ1-1; TRBD1 matches at 9 bases. V shed 9 bases and J 1 base; nucleotides not matched to a gene: 3. There are 13 residues in the CDR3. Germline V CDR1 and CDR2: SGHTA, FQGNSA. The DNA of the CDR3 is TGTGCCAGTACAGGGGGCCCGAACACTGAAGCTTTCTTT. This sequence encodes CASTGGPNTEAFF.

J is TRBJ1-5 and V is TRBV4-3; 7 positions agree with TRBD1. The CDR3 covers 16 residues. Germline loops: CDR1 LGHNA, CDR2 YSLEER. V lost 0 bases and J lost 9; bases outside the gene matches: 11. CDR3 sequence (DNA): TGCGCCAGCAGCCAAGATCTTCTGCAGGGGGTACCGCCCCAGCATTTT. Translating gives CASSQDLLQGVPPQHF.

This sequence joins TRBV4-1 and TRBJ1-4; the match to TRBD1 covers 8 bases. After removal of 1 base from V and 7 bases from J, the junction contained 11 bases not matched to a gene. The germline CDR1 and CDR2 sequences are MGHRA and YSYEKL. This CDR3 is 17 amino acids long. The CDR3 spells CASSQGGTGVFGEKLFF. CDR3 bases: TGCGCCAGCAGCCAAGGCGGGACAGGAGTGTTTGGTGAAAAACTGTTTTTT.

The chain uses TRBV6-2 or TRBV6-3 and TRBJ1-2; a possible D gene is TRBD1 (5 bases). Trimming shortened V by 5 bases and J by 8 bases, and 18 bases separated the two germline ends. CDR1 is MNHEY, CDR2 SVGEGT, per germline. The CDR3 runs 14 residues. DNA of the CDR3: TGTGCCAGCAGTCCCGTGTGGCCCGGGGGAGGCTACACCTTC. Its protein product is CASSPVWPGGGYTF.

The chain combines TRBV6-5 with TRBJ1-2, with D hard to call. Germline V gene data show CDR1 as MNHEY and CDR2 as SVGAGI. The V end lost 2 bases, the J end lost 7 bases, and 11 bases lay between the germline ends. The CDR3 covers 13 residues. CDR3 nucleotides: TGTGCCAGCAGTTACACACAGACCCGTGGCTACACCTTC. This sequence encodes CASSYTQTRGYTF.

The table lists this clone with a count of one. The rearrangement uses TRBV4-1 and TRBJ2-3, with TRBD1 matching 7 bases. Germline trimming cut 0 bases from V and 6 bases from J; bases unmatched to any gene: 9. The CDR3 covers 16 residues. Germline CDR1 and CDR2: MGHRA and YSYEKL. CDR3 in amino acids: CASSQDEGGRSDTQYF. The CDR3 DNA is TGCGCCAGCAGCCAAGATGAAGGGGGCCGGTCCGATACGCAGTATTTT.

The CDR3 is CASSRGGGPYGYTF. The DNA for the CDR3 is TGTGCCAGCAGCCGAGGGGGGGGGCCCTATGGCTACACCTTC. The chain is built from TRBV3-1 (or the pseudogene TRBV3-2) and TRBJ1-2; D possibly corresponds to TRBD1 (6 bases). This CDR3 spans 14 amino acids. From germline, CDR1 is LGHDT and CDR2 YNNKEL (reference sequence). The V gene lost 4 bases and the J gene lost 4 bases, with 13 bases spanning the gap.

This sequence joins TRBV19 and TRBJ2-7, with TRBD2 matching over 10 bases. This CDR3 has 14 residues. Germline values: CDR1 LNHDA, CDR2 SQIVND (reference sequence). V was pared by 3 bases and J by 3 bases, with 2 bases of the junction left unmatched. CDR3: CASSMASGGYEQYF. The CDR3 coding sequence is TGTGCCAGTAGTATGGCTAGCGGGGGCTACGAGCAGTACTTC.

The chain employs TRBV5-1 and TRBJ2-3; D call uncertain. This CDR3 contains 14 residues. Trimming took 0 bases from V and 4 from J, leaving 9 bases between them. Germline V lookup: CDR1 SGHRS, CDR2 YFSETQ. The CDR3 bases are TGCGCCAGCAGCTTGGATCCAGCGCCAGATACGCAGTATTTT. It translates to CASSLDPAPDTQYF.

There are a few counts of this clone. The chain links TRBV7-9 to TRBJ2-2; 7 nucleotides match TRBD2. Germline lookup yields CDR1 SEHNR and CDR2 FQNEAQ (reference sequence). The length of the CDR3 is 15 residues. V was pared by 5 bases and J by 5 bases, with 8 bases of the junction left unmatched. CDR3 protein: CASSPHGGNTGELFF. DNA for the CDR3: TGTGCCAGCAGCCCCCACGGGGGGAATACCGGGGAGCTGTTTTTT.

This sequence joins TRBV11-2 and TRBJ1-3; D is perhaps TRBD1 (5 bases). CDR1 and CDR2 from the germline V gene are SGHAT and FQNNGV. The CDR3 runs 16 residues. The germline V and J ends were trimmed by 4 bases and 1 base, with 14 bases remaining between them. The CDR3 nucleotides are TGTGCCAGCAGCTCTATTCGGGGGGGTTCTGGAAACACCATATATTTT. Translation gives CASSSIRGGSGNTIYF.

This chain joins TRBV19 and TRBJ1-1; D is perhaps TRBD1 (6 bases). There are 13 residues in the CDR3. Trimming stripped 5 bases from V and 5 bases from J, with 12 bases between. Germline V lookup: CDR1 LNHDA, CDR2 SQIVND (reference sequence). The CDR3 sequence: CASSVGQTTEAFF. CDR3 nucleotides: TGTGCCAGTAGTGTTGGACAGACGACTGAAGCTTTCTTT.

The CDR3 loop is CAGRDSNYGYTF. CDR3 nucleotide sequence: TGTGCCGGAAGGGACAGTAACTATGGCTACACCTTC. The chain has TRBV10-3 and TRBJ1-2; TRBD1 agrees at 7 bases. Germline loops: CDR1 ENHRY, CDR2 SYGVKD. V dropped 11 bases and J dropped 1; count of bases not matched to a gene: 4. The length of the CDR3 is 12 residues.

CDR3 DNA: TGTGCCAGCAGCGTAAACACGGGGGTAGTAGCGGGTCCTAACACTGAAGCTTTCTTT. Residues: CASSVNTGVVAGPNTEAFF. V is TRBV9 and J is TRBJ1-1, with a weak D call TRBD1 (5 bases). Germline V CDR1 and CDR2: SGDLS, YYNGEE. Deletions cut 1 base from V and 2 bases from J, with 24 bases between. The CDR3 runs to 19 residues.

This clone was seen a single time. J is TRBJ1-2 and V is TRBV7-9, with 8 bases that match TRBD1. CDR3 size: 15 residues. Germline V gene data show CDR1 as SEHNR and CDR2 as FQNEAQ (reference sequence). V trimming: 3 bases; J trimming: 3 bases; junction bases outside the gene matches: 6. The CDR3 DNA is TGTGCCAGCAGCTTTGGTCAGGGGGCCTACTATGGCTACACCTTC. It is translated as CASSFGQGAYYGYTF.

This chain connects TRBV10-1 to TRBJ2-7, with D possibly matching TRBD1 (6 bases). The CDR3 consists of 18 residues. Trimming stripped 1 base from V and 1 base from J, with 20 bases between. Germline CDR1 WNHNN, CDR2 SYGVQD (reference sequence). CDR3 protein: CASSEFRTGHLVSYEQYF. CDR3 bases: TGCGCCAGCAGTGAGTTTAGAACGGGACACCTTGTTTCCTACGAGCAGTACTTC.

The chain combines TRBV30 with TRBJ1-2; D is unclear. V lost 1 base to trimming and J lost 4 bases, with 4 bases between them. Germline-derived CDR1 and CDR2 are GTSNPN and SVGIG (reference sequence). This CDR3 has 11 amino acids. The CDR3: CAWSALYGYTF. CDR3 coding DNA: TGTGCCTGGAGTGCACTCTATGGCTACACCTTC.

This clone appeared a few times. The genes are TRBV7-2 and TRBJ1-2; 7 bases are shared with TRBD1. J gave up 2 bases and V 4 bases, and 7 bases lay outside the gene matches. Germline V gives CDR1 SGHTA, CDR2 FQGNSA. This CDR3 has 15 residues. This chain's CDR3 is CASSSISGQNYGYTF. CDR3 coding DNA: TGTGCCAGCAGCTCTATATCGGGACAGAACTATGGCTACACCTTC. The full variable domain, with the rest looked up from reference TRBV7-2 and TRBJ1-2, is GAGVSQSPSNKVTEKGKDVELRCDPISGHTALYWYRQSLGQGLEFLIYFQGNSAPDKSGLPSDRFSAERTGGSVSTLTIQRTQQEDSAVYLCASSSISGQNYGYTFGSGTRLTVV.

The chain employs TRBV3-1 (or the pseudogene TRBV3-2) and TRBJ2-3; possibly TRBD2 for D (5 bases). Trimming left V 3 bases short and J 3 bases short, with 13 bases between. The CDR3 runs to 15 residues. The germline CDR1 and CDR2 sequences are LGHDT and YNNKEL (reference sequence). The CDR3 nucleotides are TGTGCCAGCAGCCATTATGCGGGTTCGACAGATACGCAGTATTTT. Its translation is CASSHYAGSTDTQYF.

This clone counts as medium-sized. The chain joins TRBV27 to TRBJ1-5, with 9 bases matching TRBD1. CDR1 is MNHEY, CDR2 SMNVEV, per germline (reference sequence). The CDR3 length is 17 residues. V was clipped by 5 bases and J by 0 bases; unmatched bases: 8. The CDR3 DNA sequence: TGTGCCAGCAGTCTCGGGACAGGGAGGTATAGCAATCAGCCCCAGCATTTT. Protein product: CASSLGTGRYSNQPQHF.

The V gene is TRBV2, the J gene TRBJ2-7; no reliable D call. Germline values: CDR1 SNHLY, CDR2 FYNNEI. Trimming pared 4 bases from V and 0 bases from J, leaving 10 bases between. CDR3 size: 14 residues. This CDR3 reads CASSATVSSYEQYF. The DNA of the CDR3 is TGTGCCAGCAGTGCTACAGTTAGCTCCTACGAGCAGTACTTC.

V and J are TRBV14 and TRBJ2-4; D unresolved. The CDR3 has 14 residues. Germline assignment: CDR1 SGHDN and CDR2 FVKESK. The V and J ends lost 3 bases and 6 bases respectively, with 12 bases between them. The DNA of the CDR3 is TGTGCCAGCAGCCAGCTTGACCCAGGAAACATTCAGTACTTC. Protein sequence: CASSQLDPGNIQYF.

The chain has TRBV7-2 and TRBJ1-3, with D uncertain. Germline CDR1 and CDR2: SGHTA and FQGNSA. This CDR3 has 15 residues. V was trimmed by 0 bases and J by 3 bases, leaving 9 bases between them. For the CDR3, the DNA is TGTGCCAGCAGCTTAGCGCTTGGAGGTGGAAACACCATATATTTT. Translating it yields CASSLALGGGNTIYF. The variable domain in full, with the rest retrieved from reference TRBV7-2 and TRBJ1-3, is GAGVSQSPSNKVTEKGKDVELRCDPISGHTALYWYRQSLGQGLEFLIYFQGNSAPDKSGLPSDRFSAERTGGSVSTLTIQRTQQEDSAVYLCASSLALGGGNTIYFGEGSWLTVV.

This rearrangement joins TRBV5-4 to TRBJ2-3; D is uncertain. Deletions cut 0 bases from V and 3 bases from J, with 8 bases between. The CDR3 extends over 14 amino acids. Germline V gives CDR1 SGHNT, CDR2 YYREEE (reference sequence). This chain's CDR3 is CASSLVSGTDTQYF. CDR3 coding DNA: TGTGCCAGCAGCTTGGTGTCCGGGACAGATACGCAGTATTTT. Using reference TRBV5-4 and TRBJ2-3 for the parts outside the CDR3, the full variable domain is ETGVTQSPTHLIKTRGQQVTLRCSSQSGHNTVSWYQQALGQGPQFIFQYYREEENGRGNFPPRFSGLQFPNYSSELNVNALELDDSALYLCASSLVSGTDTQYFGPGTRLTVL.

The chain has TRBV6-2 or TRBV6-3 and TRBJ1-1; no firm D call. CDR3 length: 14 residues. From germline, CDR1 is MNHEY and CDR2 SVGEGT. V lost 4 bases and J lost 1, with 10 bases in between. The CDR3 is CASSSGTPNTEAFF. The CDR3 region has the DNA TGTGCCAGCAGTTCAGGTACACCGAACACTGAAGCTTTCTTT.